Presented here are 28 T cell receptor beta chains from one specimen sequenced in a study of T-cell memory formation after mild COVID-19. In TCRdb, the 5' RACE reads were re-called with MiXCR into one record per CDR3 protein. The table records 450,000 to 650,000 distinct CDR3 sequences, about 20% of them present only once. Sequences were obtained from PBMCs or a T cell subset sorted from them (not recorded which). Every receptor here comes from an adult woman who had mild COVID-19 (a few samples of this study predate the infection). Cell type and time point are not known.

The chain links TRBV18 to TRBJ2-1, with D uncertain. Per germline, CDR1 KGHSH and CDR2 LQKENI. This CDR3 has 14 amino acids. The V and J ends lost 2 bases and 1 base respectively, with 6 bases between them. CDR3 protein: CASSPKGSYNEQFF. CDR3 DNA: TGTGCCAGCTCACCAAAGGGATCCTACAATGAGCAGTTCTTC.

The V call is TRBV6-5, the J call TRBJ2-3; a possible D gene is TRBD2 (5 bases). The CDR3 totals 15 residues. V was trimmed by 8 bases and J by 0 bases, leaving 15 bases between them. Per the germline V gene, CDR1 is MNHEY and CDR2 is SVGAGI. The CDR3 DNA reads TGTGCCAGCGGCCCCCTAGCCCCGAGCACAGATACGCAGTATTTT. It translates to CASGPLAPSTDTQYF.

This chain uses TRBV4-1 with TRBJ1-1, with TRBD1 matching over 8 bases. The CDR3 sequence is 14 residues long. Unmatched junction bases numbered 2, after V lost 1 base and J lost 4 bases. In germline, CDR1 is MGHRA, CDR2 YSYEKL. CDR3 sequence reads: CASSQGTGFTEAFF. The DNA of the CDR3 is TGCGCCAGCAGCCAAGGGACAGGGTTCACTGAAGCTTTCTTT.

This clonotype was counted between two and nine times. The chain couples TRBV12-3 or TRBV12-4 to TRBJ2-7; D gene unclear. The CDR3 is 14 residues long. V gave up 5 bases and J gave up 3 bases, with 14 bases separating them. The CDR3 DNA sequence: TGTGCCAGCAGTATATCCGGAGCGAGCTACGAGCAGTACTTC. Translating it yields CASSISGASYEQYF.

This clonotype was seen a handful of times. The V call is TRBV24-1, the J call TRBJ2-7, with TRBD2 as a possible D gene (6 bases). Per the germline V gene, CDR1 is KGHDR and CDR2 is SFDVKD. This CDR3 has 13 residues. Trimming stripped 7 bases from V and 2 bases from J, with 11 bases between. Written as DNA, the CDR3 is TGTGCCACCAGCGGGGGTTCGGCCTACGAGCAGTACTTC. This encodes CATSGGSAYEQYF.

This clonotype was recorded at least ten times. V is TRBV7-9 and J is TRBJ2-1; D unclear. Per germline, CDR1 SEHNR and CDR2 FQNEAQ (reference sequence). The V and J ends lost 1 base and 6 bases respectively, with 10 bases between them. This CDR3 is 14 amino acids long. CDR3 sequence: CASSLVAGVNEQFF. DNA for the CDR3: TGTGCCAGCAGCTTAGTCGCTGGGGTCAATGAGCAGTTCTTC.

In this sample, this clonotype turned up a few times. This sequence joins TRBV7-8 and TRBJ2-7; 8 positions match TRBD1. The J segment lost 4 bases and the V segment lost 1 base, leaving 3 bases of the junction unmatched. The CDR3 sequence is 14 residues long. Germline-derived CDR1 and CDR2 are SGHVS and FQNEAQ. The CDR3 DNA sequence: TGTGCCAGCAGCTTAGGACAGGGGAGGTACGAGCAGTACTTC. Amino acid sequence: CASSLGQGRYEQYF.

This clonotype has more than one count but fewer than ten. The CDR3 loop is CASSLESRGSAYNEQFF. CDR3 bases: TGTGCCAGCAGCTTGGAATCACGGGGGAGCGCCTACAATGAGCAGTTCTTC. The chain recombines TRBV5-5 with TRBJ2-1; D perhaps matches TRBD2 (6 bases). The CDR3 runs to 17 residues. V was pared by 0 bases and J by 2 bases, with 15 bases between. Germline V CDR1 and CDR2: SGHKS, YYEKEE (reference sequence).

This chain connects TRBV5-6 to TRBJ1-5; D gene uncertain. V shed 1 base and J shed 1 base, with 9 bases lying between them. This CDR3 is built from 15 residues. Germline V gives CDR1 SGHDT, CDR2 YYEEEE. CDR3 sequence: CASSLFTASNQPQHF. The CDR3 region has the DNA TGTGCCAGCAGCTTGTTCACGGCGAGCAATCAGCCCCAGCATTTT.

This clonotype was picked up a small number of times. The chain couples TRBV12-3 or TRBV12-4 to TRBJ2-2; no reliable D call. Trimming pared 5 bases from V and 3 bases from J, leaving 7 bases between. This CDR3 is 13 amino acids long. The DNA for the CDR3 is TGTGCCAGCAGTGTCCGCCACACCGGGGAGCTGTTTTTT. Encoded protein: CASSVRHTGELFF.

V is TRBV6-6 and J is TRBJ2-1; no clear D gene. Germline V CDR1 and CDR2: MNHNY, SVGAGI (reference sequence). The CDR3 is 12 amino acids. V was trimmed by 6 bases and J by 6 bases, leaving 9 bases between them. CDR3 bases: TGTGCCAGCAGGGAAGCCAGCAATGAGCAGTTCTTC. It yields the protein CASREASNEQFF.

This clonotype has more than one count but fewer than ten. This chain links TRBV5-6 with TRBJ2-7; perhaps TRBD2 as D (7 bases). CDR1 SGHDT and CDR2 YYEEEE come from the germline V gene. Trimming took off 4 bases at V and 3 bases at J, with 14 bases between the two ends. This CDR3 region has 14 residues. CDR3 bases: TGTGCCAGCAGCGGGAGGGGGGTTCACTACGAGCAGTACTTC. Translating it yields CASSGRGVHYEQYF.

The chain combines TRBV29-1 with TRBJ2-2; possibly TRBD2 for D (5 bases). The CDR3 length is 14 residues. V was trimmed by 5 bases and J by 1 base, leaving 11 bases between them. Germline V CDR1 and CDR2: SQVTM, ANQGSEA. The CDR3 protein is CSVFPGLNTGELFF. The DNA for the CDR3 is TGCAGCGTTTTTCCTGGACTGAACACCGGGGAGCTGTTTTTT.

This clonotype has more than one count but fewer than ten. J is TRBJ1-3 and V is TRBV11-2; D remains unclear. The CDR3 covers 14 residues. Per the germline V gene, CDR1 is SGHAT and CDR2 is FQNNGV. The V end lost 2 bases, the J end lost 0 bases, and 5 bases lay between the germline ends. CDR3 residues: CASSLTVSGNTIYF. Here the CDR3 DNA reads TGTGCCAGCAGCTTAACGGTCTCTGGAAACACCATATATTTT.

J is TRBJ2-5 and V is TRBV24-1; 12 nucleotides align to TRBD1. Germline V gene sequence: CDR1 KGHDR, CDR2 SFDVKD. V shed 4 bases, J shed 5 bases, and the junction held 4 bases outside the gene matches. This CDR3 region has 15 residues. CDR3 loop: CATSDQGQGAETQYF. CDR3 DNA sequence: TGTGCCACCAGTGACCAGGGACAGGGGGCGGAGACCCAGTACTTC.

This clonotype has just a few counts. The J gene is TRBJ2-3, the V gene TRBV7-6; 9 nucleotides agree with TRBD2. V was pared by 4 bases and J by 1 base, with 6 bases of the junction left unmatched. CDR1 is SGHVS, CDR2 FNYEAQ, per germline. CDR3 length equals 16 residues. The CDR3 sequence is CASSYGAGGGTDTQYF. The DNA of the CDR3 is TGTGCCAGCAGCTACGGAGCGGGGGGTGGCACAGATACGCAGTATTTT.

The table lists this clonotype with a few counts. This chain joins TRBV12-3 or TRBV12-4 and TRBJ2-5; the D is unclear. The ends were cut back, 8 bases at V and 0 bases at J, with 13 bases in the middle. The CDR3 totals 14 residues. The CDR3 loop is CASGWSVNQETQYF. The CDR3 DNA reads TGTGCCAGCGGGTGGTCCGTTAACCAAGAGACCCAGTACTTC.

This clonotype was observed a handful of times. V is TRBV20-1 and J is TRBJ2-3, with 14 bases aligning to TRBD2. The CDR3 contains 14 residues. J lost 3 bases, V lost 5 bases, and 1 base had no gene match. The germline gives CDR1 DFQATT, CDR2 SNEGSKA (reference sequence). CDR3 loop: CSARTSGRTDTQYF. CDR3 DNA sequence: TGCAGTGCTCGGACTAGCGGGAGGACAGATACGCAGTATTTT.

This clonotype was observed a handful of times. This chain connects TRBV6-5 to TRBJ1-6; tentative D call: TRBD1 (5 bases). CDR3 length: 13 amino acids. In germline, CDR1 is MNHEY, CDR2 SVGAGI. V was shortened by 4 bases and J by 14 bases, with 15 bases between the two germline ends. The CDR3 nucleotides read TGTGCCAGCAGTTCTTATGGGGCCGCGGCCCTCCACTTT. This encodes CASSSYGAAALHF.

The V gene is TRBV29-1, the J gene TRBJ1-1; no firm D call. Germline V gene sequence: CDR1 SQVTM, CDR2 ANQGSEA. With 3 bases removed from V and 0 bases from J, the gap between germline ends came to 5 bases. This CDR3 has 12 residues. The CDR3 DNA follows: TGCAGCGTTGAGGAGATGAACACTGAAGCTTTCTTT. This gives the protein CSVEEMNTEAFF.

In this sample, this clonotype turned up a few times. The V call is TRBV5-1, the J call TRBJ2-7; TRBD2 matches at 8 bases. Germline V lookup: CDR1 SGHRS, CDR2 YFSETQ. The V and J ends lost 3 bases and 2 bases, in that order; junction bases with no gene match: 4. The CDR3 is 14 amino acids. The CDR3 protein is CASSSRGDPYEQYF. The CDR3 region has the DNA TGCGCCAGCAGCTCGCGGGGGGACCCCTACGAGCAGTACTTC. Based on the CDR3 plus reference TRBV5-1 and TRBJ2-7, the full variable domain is KAGVTQTPRYLIKTRGQQVTLSCSPISGHRSVSWYQQTPGQGLQFLFEYFSETQRNKGNFPGRFSGRQFSNSRSEMNVSTLELGDSALYLCASSSRGDPYEQYFGPGTRLTVT.

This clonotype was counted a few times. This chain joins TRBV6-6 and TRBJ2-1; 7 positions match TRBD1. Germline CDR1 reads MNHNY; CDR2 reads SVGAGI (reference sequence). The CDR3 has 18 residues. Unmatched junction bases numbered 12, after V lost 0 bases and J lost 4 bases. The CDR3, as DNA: TGTGCCAGCAGTTACTCGCCCCCTGTGACAGGGCTTTACAATGAGCAGTTCTTC. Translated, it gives CASSYSPPVTGLYNEQFF.

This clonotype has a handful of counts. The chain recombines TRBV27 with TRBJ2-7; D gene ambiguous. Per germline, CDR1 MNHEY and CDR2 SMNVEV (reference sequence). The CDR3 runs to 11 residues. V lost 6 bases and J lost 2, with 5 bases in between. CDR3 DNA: TGTGCCAGCAGGAAAGCCTACGAGCAGTACTTC. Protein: CASRKAYEQYF.

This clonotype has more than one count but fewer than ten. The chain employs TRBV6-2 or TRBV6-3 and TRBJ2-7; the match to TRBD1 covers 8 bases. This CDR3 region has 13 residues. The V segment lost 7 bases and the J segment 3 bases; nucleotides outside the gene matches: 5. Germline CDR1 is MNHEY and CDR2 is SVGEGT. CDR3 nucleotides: TGTGCCAGCACCTGGACAGGGAACTACGAGCAGTACTTC. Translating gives CASTWTGNYEQYF.

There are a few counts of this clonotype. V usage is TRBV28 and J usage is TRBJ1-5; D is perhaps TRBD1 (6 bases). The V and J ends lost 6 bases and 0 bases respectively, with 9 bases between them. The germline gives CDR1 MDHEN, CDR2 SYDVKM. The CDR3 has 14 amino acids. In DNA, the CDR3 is TGTGCCAGCAGCAGACAGGATAGCAATCAGCCCCAGCATTTT. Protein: CASSRQDSNQPQHF.

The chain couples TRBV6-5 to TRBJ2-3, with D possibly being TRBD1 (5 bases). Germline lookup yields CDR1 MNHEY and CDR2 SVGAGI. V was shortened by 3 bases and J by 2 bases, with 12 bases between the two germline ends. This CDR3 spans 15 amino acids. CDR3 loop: CASSYEDSDTDTQYF. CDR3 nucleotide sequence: TGTGCCAGCAGTTATGAAGACAGTGACACAGATACGCAGTATTTT.

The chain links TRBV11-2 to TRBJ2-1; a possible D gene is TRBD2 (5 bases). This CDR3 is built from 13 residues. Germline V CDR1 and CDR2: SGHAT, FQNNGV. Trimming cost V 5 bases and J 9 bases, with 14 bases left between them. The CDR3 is CASSSGSLSEQFF. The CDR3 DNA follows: TGTGCCAGCAGCAGTGGGAGCCTTTCTGAGCAGTTCTTC.

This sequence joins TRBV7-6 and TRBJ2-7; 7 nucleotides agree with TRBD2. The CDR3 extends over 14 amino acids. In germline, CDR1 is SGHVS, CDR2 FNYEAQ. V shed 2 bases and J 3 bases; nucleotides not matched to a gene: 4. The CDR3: CASSLNQRDYEQYF. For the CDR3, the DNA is TGTGCCAGCAGCTTAAACCAGCGGGACTACGAGCAGTACTTC.